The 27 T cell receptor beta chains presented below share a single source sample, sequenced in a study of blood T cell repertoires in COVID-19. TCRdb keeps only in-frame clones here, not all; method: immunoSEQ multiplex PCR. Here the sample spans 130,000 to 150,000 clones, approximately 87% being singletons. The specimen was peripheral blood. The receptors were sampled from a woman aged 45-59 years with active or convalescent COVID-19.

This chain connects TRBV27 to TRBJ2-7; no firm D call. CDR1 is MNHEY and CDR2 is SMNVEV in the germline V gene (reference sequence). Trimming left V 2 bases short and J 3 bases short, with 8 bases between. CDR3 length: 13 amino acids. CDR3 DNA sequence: TGTGCCAGCAGTTTAACTCCTCGCTACGAGCAGTACTTC. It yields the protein CASSLTPRYEQYF.

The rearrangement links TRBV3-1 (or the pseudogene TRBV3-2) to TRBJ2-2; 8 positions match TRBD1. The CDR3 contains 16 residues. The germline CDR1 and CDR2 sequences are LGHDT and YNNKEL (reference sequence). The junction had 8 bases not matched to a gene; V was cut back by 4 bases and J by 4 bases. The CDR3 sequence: CASSPPGTGPTGELFF. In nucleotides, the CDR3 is TGTGCCAGCAGCCCTCCCGGGACAGGTCCCACCGGGGAGCTGTTTTTT.

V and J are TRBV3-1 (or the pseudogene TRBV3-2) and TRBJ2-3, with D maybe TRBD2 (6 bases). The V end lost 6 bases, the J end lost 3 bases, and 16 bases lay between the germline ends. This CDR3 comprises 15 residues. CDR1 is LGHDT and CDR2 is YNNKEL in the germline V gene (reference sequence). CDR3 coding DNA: TGTGCCAGCAGGAGTTACGGGGGAGAGACAGATACGCAGTATTTT. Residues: CASRSYGGETDTQYF.

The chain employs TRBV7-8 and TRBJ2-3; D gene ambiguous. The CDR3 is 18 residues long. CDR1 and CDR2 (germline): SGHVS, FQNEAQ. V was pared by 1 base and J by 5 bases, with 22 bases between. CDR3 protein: CASSLGPVAAYTLDTQYF. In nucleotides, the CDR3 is TGTGCCAGCAGCTTAGGCCCCGTGGCGGCGTACACACTAGATACGCAGTATTTT.

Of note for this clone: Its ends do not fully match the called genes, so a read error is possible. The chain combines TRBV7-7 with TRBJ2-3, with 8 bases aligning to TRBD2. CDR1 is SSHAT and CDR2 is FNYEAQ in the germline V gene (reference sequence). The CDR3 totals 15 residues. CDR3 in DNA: TGTGCTAGCAGCTTAAACGGGGGGGCAGGAGATACGCAGTATTTT. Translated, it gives CASSLNGGAGDTQYF.

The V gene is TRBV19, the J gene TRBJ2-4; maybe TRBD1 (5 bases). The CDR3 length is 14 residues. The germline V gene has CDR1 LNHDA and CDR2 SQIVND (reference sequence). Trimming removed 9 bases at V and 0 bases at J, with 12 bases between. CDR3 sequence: CASHPTGAKNIQYF. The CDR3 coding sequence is TGTGCCAGCCATCCCACAGGAGCCAAAAACATTCAGTACTTC.

The CDR3 DNA is TGTGCCTGGAGCGGTCAGGGGAATTCACCCCTCCACTTT. Protein sequence: CAWSGQGNSPLHF. The V gene is TRBV30, the J gene TRBJ1-6, with D possibly being TRBD1 (6 bases). Per germline, CDR1 GTSNPN and CDR2 SVGIG (reference sequence). There are 13 residues in the CDR3. Trimming removed 3 bases from V and 7 bases from J, with 10 bases in between.

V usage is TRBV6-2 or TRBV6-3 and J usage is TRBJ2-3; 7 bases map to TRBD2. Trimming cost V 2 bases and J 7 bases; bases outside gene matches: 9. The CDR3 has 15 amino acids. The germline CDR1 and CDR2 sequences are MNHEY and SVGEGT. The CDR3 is CASSYDGRPSNTQYF. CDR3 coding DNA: TGTGCCAGCAGTTACGACGGGAGGCCTTCCAATACGCAGTATTTT.

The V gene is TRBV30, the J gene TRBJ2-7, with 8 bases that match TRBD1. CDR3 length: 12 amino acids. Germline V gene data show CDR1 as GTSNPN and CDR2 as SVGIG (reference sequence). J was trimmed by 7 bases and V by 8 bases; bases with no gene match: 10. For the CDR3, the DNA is TGTGCCGCGGAGGACAGGGTGTCGGAGCAGTACTTC. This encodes CAAEDRVSEQYF.

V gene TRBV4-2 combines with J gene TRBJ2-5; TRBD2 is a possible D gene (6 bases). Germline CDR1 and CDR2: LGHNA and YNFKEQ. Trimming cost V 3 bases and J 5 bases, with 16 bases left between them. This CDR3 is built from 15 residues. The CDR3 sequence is CASSQRDGDMETQYF. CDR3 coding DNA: TGTGCCAGCAGCCAGCGGGACGGTGATATGGAGACCCAGTACTTC.

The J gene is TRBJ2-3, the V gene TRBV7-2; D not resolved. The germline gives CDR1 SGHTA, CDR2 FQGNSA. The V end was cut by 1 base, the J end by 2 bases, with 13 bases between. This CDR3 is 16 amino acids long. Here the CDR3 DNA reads TGTGCCAGCAGCTTAGATCAGGTTTCGAACACAGATACGCAGTATTTT. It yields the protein CASSLDQVSNTDTQYF.

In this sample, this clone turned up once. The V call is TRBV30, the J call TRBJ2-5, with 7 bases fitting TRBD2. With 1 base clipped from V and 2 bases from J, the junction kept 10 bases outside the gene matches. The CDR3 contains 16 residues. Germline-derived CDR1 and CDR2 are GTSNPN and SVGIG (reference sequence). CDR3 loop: CAWSEGRAVLQETQYF. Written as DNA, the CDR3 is TGTGCCTGGAGTGAGGGGAGGGCGGTTCTTCAAGAGACCCAGTACTTC.

CDR3: CASGLGPQETQYF. CDR3 nucleotide sequence: TGTGCTAGTGGTTTGGGGCCCCAAGAGACCCAGTACTTC. The chain combines TRBV12-5 with TRBJ2-5; D unresolved. The V gene's germline CDR1 is LGHNT and CDR2 FRNRAP. The CDR3 runs to 13 residues. V dropped 1 base and J dropped 1 base, with 4 bases sitting between them. Complete variable domain (other parts from reference TRBV12-5 and TRBJ2-5): DARVTQTPRHKVTEMGQEVTMRCQPILGHNTVFWYRQTMMQGLELLAYFRNRAPLDDSGMPKDRFSAEMPDATLATLKIQPSEPRDSAVYFCASGLGPQETQYFGPGTRLLVL.

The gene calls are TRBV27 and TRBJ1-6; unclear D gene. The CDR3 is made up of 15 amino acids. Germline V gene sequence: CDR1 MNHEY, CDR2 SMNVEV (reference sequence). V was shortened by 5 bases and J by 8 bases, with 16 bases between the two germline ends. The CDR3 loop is CASSSSPFYDSPLHF. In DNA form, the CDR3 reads TGTGCCAGCAGTAGCTCCCCATTTTACGATTCACCCCTCCACTTT.

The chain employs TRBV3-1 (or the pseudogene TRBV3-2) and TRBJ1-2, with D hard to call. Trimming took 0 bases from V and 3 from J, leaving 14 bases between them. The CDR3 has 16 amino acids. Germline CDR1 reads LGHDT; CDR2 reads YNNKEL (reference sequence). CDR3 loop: CASSQEVLGGHYGYTF. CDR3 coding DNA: TGTGCCAGCAGCCAAGAAGTCCTGGGAGGACACTATGGCTACACCTTC.

Written as DNA, the CDR3 is TGTGCCAGTAGGGATCGTGGGACTAGCTCCTACAATGAGCAGTTCTTC. Amino acid sequence: CASRDRGTSSYNEQFF. This chain uses TRBV19 with TRBJ2-1; 8 bases are shared with TRBD2. Germline V gives CDR1 LNHDA, CDR2 SQIVND (reference sequence). The junction had 7 bases not matched to a gene; V was cut back by 6 bases and J by 0 bases. This CDR3 is built from 16 residues.

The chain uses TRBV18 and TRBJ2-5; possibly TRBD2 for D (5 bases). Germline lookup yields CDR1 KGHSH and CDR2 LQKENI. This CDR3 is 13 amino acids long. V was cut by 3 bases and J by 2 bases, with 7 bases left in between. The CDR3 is CASSPGEQETQYF. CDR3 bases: TGTGCCAGCTCACCGGGAGAACAAGAGACCCAGTACTTC.

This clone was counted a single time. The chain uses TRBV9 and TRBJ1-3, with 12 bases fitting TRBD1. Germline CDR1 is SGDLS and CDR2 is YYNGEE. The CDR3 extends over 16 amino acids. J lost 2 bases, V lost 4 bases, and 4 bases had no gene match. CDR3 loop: CASSTGTGGTGNTIYF. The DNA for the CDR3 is TGTGCCAGCAGCACCGGGACAGGGGGCACTGGAAACACCATATATTTT.

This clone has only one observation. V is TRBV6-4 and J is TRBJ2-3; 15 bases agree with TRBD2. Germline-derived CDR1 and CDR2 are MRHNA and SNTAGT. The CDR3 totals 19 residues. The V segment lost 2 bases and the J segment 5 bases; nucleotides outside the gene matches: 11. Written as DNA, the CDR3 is TGTGCCAGCAGTGACAAGGCAGCCGGACTAGCGGGGGGGCAAGATACGCAGTATTTT. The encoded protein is CASSDKAAGLAGGQDTQYF.

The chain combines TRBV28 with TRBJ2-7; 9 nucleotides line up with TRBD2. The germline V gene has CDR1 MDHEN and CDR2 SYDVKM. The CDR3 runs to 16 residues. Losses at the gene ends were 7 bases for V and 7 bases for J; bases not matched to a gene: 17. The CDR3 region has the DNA TGTGCCAGCACCACCACGGGCAGGCGGGAGGGGGGGGAGCAGTACTTC. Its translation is CASTTTGRREGGEQYF.

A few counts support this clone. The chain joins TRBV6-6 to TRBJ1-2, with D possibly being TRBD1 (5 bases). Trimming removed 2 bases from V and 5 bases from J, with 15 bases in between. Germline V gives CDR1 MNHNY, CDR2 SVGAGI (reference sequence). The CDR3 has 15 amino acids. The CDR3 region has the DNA TGTGCCAGCAGTTACGTGGCCTCCAAGGGGTATGGCTACACCTTC. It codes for CASSYVASKGYGYTF.

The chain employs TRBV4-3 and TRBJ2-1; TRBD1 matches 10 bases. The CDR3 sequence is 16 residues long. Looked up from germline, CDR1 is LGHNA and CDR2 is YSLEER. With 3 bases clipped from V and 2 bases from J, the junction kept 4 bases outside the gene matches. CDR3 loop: CASSHGQGVPYNEQFF. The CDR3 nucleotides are TGCGCCAGCAGCCATGGACAGGGGGTTCCCTACAATGAGCAGTTCTTC.

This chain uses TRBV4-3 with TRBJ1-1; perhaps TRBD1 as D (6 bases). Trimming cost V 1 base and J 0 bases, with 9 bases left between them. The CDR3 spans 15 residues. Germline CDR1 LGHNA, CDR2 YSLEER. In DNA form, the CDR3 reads TGCGCCAGCAGCCAAGGGACAGCGATGAACACTGAAGCTTTCTTT. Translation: CASSQGTAMNTEAFF.

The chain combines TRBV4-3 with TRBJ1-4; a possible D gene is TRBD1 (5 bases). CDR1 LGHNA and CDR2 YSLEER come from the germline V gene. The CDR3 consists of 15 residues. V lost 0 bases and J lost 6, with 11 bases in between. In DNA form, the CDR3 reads TGCGCCAGCAGCCAAGATGTGGGGCAGGATGAAAAACTGTTTTTT. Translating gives CASSQDVGQDEKLFF.

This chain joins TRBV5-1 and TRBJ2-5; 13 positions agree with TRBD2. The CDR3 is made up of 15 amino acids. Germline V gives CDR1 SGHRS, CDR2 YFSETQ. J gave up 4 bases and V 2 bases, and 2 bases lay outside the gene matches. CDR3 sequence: CASSLLAGGRETQYF. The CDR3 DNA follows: TGCGCCAGCAGCTTACTAGCGGGGGGGCGAGAGACCCAGTACTTC.

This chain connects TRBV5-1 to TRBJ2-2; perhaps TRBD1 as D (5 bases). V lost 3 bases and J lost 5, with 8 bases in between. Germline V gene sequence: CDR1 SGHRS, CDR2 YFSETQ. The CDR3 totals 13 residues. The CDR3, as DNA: TGCGCCAGCAGCTCGACAGTTACCGGGGAGCTGTTTTTT. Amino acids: CASSSTVTGELFF.

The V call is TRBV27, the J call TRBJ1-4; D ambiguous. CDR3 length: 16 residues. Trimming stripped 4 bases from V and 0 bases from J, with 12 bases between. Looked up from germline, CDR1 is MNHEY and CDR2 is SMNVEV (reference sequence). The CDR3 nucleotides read TGTGCCAGCAGTTCGTTCGCTTTAGCAACTAATGAAAAACTGTTTTTT. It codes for CASSSFALATNEKLFF.